Listed below are T cell receptor beta chains from one sample, sequenced in a study of shared clonotypes between healthy human individuals. Sequenced by immunoSEQ multiplex PCR; TCRdb stores in-frame clones only, minus some. Of 450,000 to 500,000 clones in the sample, 70% to 85% were seen once. Sequencing was done on a sample of PBMCs. The origin of the receptors is a woman aged 40 to 50 in good health. Some clones in this sample may be carry-over from other donors' samples. CDR3s include the opening cysteine and the closing phenylalanine or tryptophan. Each record gives: D gene, V gene, clone size, J gene, CDR3 DNA, CDR3 protein. The D gene is left open where the match is weak. Expanded clones are given a class, and other clones once, few, many or no size at all.

d_call: NA
v_call: TRBV5-1
clone_size: NA
j_call: TRBJ2-1
cdr3_nt: TGCGCCAGCAGCTTCGAGCGGAGGGGGAATGAGCAGTTCTTC
cdr3_aa: CASSFERRGNEQFF

d_call: TRBD1
v_call: TRBV18
clone_size: NA
j_call: TRBJ1-1
cdr3_nt: TGTGCCAGCTCCAACAGCGGGGACAGCGAAGCTTTCTTT
cdr3_aa: CASSNSGDSEAFF

d_call: TRBD2
v_call: TRBV28
clone_size: NA
j_call: TRBJ2-3
cdr3_nt: TGTGCCAGCAGTTTCCGCCCCGGACTAGCGGGAGGGTCCGCTACGCAGTATTTT
cdr3_aa: CASSFRPGLAGGSATQYF

d_call: TRBD2
v_call: TRBV7-8
clone_size: NA
j_call: TRBJ2-1
cdr3_nt: TGTGCCAGCAGCCAGACTAGCGGGAGGGCCCTTGAGCAGTTCTTC
cdr3_aa: CASSQTSGRALEQFF

d_call: NA
v_call: TRBV2
clone_size: NA
j_call: TRBJ1-1
cdr3_nt: TGTGCCAGCAGGCTGACGGCGAACACTGAAGCTTTCTTT
cdr3_aa: CASRLTANTEAFF

d_call: NA
v_call: TRBV6-1
clone_size: many
j_call: TRBJ2-7
cdr3_nt: TGTGCCAGCAGTGAAGCGGGTGTCCTCGAGCAGTACTTC
cdr3_aa: CASSEAGVLEQYF

d_call: TRBD2
v_call: TRBV6-1
clone_size: NA
j_call: TRBJ2-3
cdr3_nt: TGTGCCAGCAGTGAACCAGCGGGGTACACAGATACGCAGTATTTT
cdr3_aa: CASSEPAGYTDTQYF

d_call: NA
v_call: TRBV18
clone_size: NA
j_call: TRBJ2-5
cdr3_nt: TGTGCCAGCTCACCATTCGGCTCAGAGACCCAGTACTTC
cdr3_aa: CASSPFGSETQYF

d_call: NA
v_call: TRBV19
clone_size: once
j_call: TRBJ1-5
cdr3_nt: TGTGCCAGTAGTATAGGCGGGGGTGGCAATCAGCCCCAGCATTTT
cdr3_aa: CASSIGGGGNQPQHF

d_call: TRBD2
v_call: TRBV9
clone_size: NA
j_call: TRBJ2-1
cdr3_nt: TGTGCCAGCAGCGTAGCTGGACTAGCGGCCTCCTACAATGAGCAGTTCTTC
cdr3_aa: CASSVAGLAASYNEQFF

d_call: TRBD2
v_call: TRBV28
clone_size: NA
j_call: TRBJ2-3
cdr3_nt: TGTGCCAGCAGTTTTTCTAGCGGGCTAGGGACAGATACGCAGTATTTT
cdr3_aa: CASSFSSGLGTDTQYF

d_call: TRBD1
v_call: TRBV30
clone_size: NA
j_call: TRBJ1-2
cdr3_nt: TGTGCCTGGAGTGTGTTGGCAGGGGGTGTTGGCTACACCTTC
cdr3_aa: CAWSVLAGGVGYTF

d_call: NA
v_call: TRBV27
clone_size: NA
j_call: TRBJ2-4
cdr3_nt: TGTGCCAGCAGTTGGTCCCGGGTGGGGACCAAAAACATTCAGTACTTC
cdr3_aa: CASSWSRVGTKNIQYF

d_call: NA
v_call: TRBV20-1
clone_size: NA
j_call: TRBJ2-7
cdr3_nt: TGCAGTGTCCGGGGTCACGAGCAGTACTTC
cdr3_aa: CSVRGHEQYF

d_call: TRBD1
v_call: TRBV5-1
clone_size: NA
j_call: TRBJ2-5
cdr3_nt: TGCGCCAGCTGCTTGAAGGGGGCCCAAGAGACCCAGTACTTC
cdr3_aa: CASCLKGAQETQYF

d_call: TRBD1
v_call: TRBV5-1
clone_size: NA
j_call: TRBJ2-7
cdr3_nt: TGCGCCAGCAGCGGGTCCCTCCTTGGACAGGGTTACGAGCAGTACTTC
cdr3_aa: CASSGSLLGQGYEQYF

d_call: TRBD1
v_call: TRBV6-5
clone_size: few
j_call: TRBJ1-2
cdr3_nt: TGTGCCAGCAGAGTTGGACAGGGCAACTATGGCTACACCTTC
cdr3_aa: CASRVGQGNYGYTF

d_call: NA
v_call: TRBV28
clone_size: NA
j_call: TRBJ1-1
cdr3_nt: TGTGCCAGCAGTTTACAGGGTACTGAAGCTTTCTTT
cdr3_aa: CASSLQGTEAFF

d_call: TRBD1
v_call: TRBV5-1
clone_size: NA
j_call: TRBJ2-7
cdr3_nt: TGCGCCAGCAGCTTGACAGGGGTCTGGGACGAGCAGTACTTC
cdr3_aa: CASSLTGVWDEQYF

d_call: TRBD1
v_call: TRBV6-5
clone_size: few
j_call: TRBJ1-5
cdr3_nt: TGTGCCAGCAGTTACGACAGGGGCAATCAGCCCCAGCATTTT
cdr3_aa: CASSYDRGNQPQHF

d_call: TRBD1
v_call: TRBV18
clone_size: NA
j_call: TRBJ2-5
cdr3_nt: TGTGCCAGCTCACCCCGGACAGGGGGCGTGGAGACCCAGTACTTC
cdr3_aa: CASSPRTGGVETQYF

d_call: TRBD1
v_call: TRBV4-2
clone_size: few
j_call: TRBJ2-7
cdr3_nt: TGTGCCAGCAGCCAAAGGACAGGACCCACCTACGAGCAGTACTTC
cdr3_aa: CASSQRTGPTYEQYF

d_call: NA
v_call: TRBV19
clone_size: NA
j_call: TRBJ1-1
cdr3_nt: TGTGCCAGTAGTATAGAGGGGTGGAATACTGAAGCTTTCTTT
cdr3_aa: CASSIEGWNTEAFF

d_call: NA
v_call: TRBV2
clone_size: NA
j_call: TRBJ1-4
cdr3_nt: TGTGCCAGCAGTGTTTCGGGGGGCCTGAATAATGAAAAACTGTTTTTT
cdr3_aa: CASSVSGGLNNEKLFF

d_call: NA
v_call: TRBV5-6
clone_size: NA
j_call: TRBJ2-7
cdr3_nt: TGTGCCAGCAGCTTCGGGACATATGACGAGCAGTACTTC
cdr3_aa: CASSFGTYDEQYF

d_call: TRBD1
v_call: TRBV2
clone_size: few
j_call: TRBJ1-3
cdr3_nt: TGTGCCACCAGACAGGGAGCCGGAAACACCATATATTTT
cdr3_aa: CATRQGAGNTIYF

d_call: NA
v_call: TRBV23-1
clone_size: NA
j_call: TRBJ2-1
cdr3_nt: TGCGCCAGCAGGCCGGGTGGCAATGAGCAGTTCTTC
cdr3_aa: CASRPGGNEQFF

d_call: TRBD2
v_call: TRBV5-1
clone_size: NA
j_call: TRBJ2-1
cdr3_nt: TGCGCCAGCAGCGAGGGACTAGCGCCAAGCTCCTACAATGAGCAGTTCTTC
cdr3_aa: CASSEGLAPSSYNEQFF